One and the same sample provided the 10 T cell receptor beta chains below, sequenced in a study of neurological immune-mediated disorders. TCRdb processed the 5' RACE reads anew with MiXCR; each CDR3 protein has one entry. The sample holds tens of thousands of distinct CDR3 sequences, 2% to 2.5% seen once. The sequencing input was PBMCs. These receptors were taken from a man aged 45 to 65 with multiple sclerosis.

This clonotype appeared many times. The chain recombines TRBV6-6 with TRBJ1-2, with no clear D. The germline V gene encodes CDR1 MNHNY and CDR2 SVGAGI (reference sequence). The CDR3 has 11 residues. The V end was cut by 10 bases, the J end by 4 bases, with 10 bases between. Here the CDR3 DNA reads TGTGCCATCAGCCGGGCCTATGGCTACACCTTC. This translates into CAISRAYGYTF.

Concerning this clonotype: Since a much larger clone is just one base distant, this may be a read error. V is TRBV6-2 or TRBV6-3 and J is TRBJ2-7; possible D gene TRBD2, 5 bases. Germline lookup yields CDR1 MNHEY and CDR2 SVGEGT. There are 15 residues in the CDR3. V lost 0 bases and J lost 3, with 12 bases in between. This chain's CDR3 is CASSYSREVFYEQYF. The CDR3 DNA sequence: TGTGCCAGCAGTTACTCCCGGGAAGTATTCTACGAGCAGTACTTC.

This clonotype was recorded many times. The rearrangement joins TRBV5-1 to TRBJ1-2, with D possibly matching TRBD1 (6 bases). The CDR3 has 14 residues. V lost 2 bases and J lost 2, with 10 bases in between. CDR1 is SGHRS and CDR2 is YFSETQ in the germline V gene. The CDR3 region is CASSFQGQNYGYTF. CDR3 sequence (DNA): TGCGCCAGCAGCTTCCAAGGACAGAACTATGGCTACACCTTC.

This clonotype came up many times. This chain connects TRBV9 to TRBJ1-3; D might be TRBD1 (5 bases). CDR1 is SGDLS, CDR2 YYNGEE, per germline. This CDR3 spans 16 amino acids. Trimming stripped 4 bases from V and 0 bases from J, with 14 bases between. The CDR3: CASSRGSLNSGNTIYF. DNA of the CDR3: TGTGCCAGCAGCAGGGGTAGTCTCAACTCTGGAAACACCATATATTTT.

This clonotype was recorded at least ten times. V and J are TRBV10-1 and TRBJ2-7, with D perhaps TRBD2 (5 bases). CDR1 and CDR2 (germline): WNHNN, SYGVQD (reference sequence). V lost 6 bases and J lost 3, with 12 bases in between. The CDR3 has 13 residues. The CDR3 loop reads CASSAGRNYEQYF. CDR3 in DNA: TGCGCCAGCAGCGCGGGTCGGAACTACGAGCAGTACTTC.

This clonotype was found many times. CDR3 in amino acids: CASSLGQGGDEQFF. The CDR3 coding sequence is TGTGCCAGCAGTTTGGGACAGGGGGGGGATGAGCAGTTCTTC. The V and J genes are TRBV12-3 or TRBV12-4 and TRBJ2-1; 11 bases agree with TRBD1. Germline trimming cut 3 bases from V and 8 bases from J; bases unmatched to any gene: 3. CDR3 length: 14 amino acids.

This clonotype was seen many times. The chain is built from TRBV29-1 and TRBJ2-3, with D possibly being TRBD1 (6 bases). The CDR3 length is 15 residues. Trimming pared 4 bases from V and 0 bases from J, leaving 14 bases between. Per germline, CDR1 SQVTM and CDR2 ANQGSEA. The CDR3 here is CSVAWDIASTDTQYF. In nucleotides, the CDR3 is TGCAGCGTTGCTTGGGACATAGCTAGCACAGATACGCAGTATTTT.

The table lists this clonotype with many counts. The chain is built from TRBV5-1 and TRBJ2-7; D possibly corresponds to TRBD2 (6 bases). The CDR3 is 15 residues long. Trimming left V 5 bases short and J 0 bases short, with 15 bases between. The germline V gene encodes CDR1 SGHRS and CDR2 YFSETQ. The chain's CDR3 is CASSLDGGNSYEQYF. CDR3 in DNA: TGCGCCAGCAGTCTGGATGGGGGGAACTCCTACGAGCAGTACTTC.

This clonotype was picked up many times. The chain recombines TRBV7-9 with TRBJ1-2; 10 nucleotides match TRBD1. CDR3 length equals 12 residues. CDR1 and CDR2 from the germline V gene are SEHNR and FQNEAQ (reference sequence). Unmatched junction bases numbered 6, after V lost 6 bases and J lost 11 bases. CDR3 nucleotide sequence: TGTGCCAGCAGTTGGGACAGGGGAGATTACACCTTC. Its translation is CASSWDRGDYTF.

This clonotype appeared many times. The CDR3 loop is CASSVDRGQLEQYF. The CDR3 region has the DNA TGTGCCAGCAGCGTCGACCGGGGACAGTTAGAGCAGTACTTC. The chain employs TRBV7-6 and TRBJ2-7, with TRBD1 identical over 7 bases. Germline V CDR1 and CDR2: SGHVS, FNYEAQ. Trimming at V came to 5 bases and at J to 7 bases, leaving 11 bases not matched to a gene. This CDR3 has 14 amino acids. The entire variable domain, with the rest obtained from reference TRBV7-6 and TRBJ2-7, is as follows: GAGVSQSPRYKVTKRGQDVALRCDPISGHVSLYWYRQALGQGPEFLTYFNYEAQQDKSGLPNDRFSAERPEGSISTLTIQRTEQRDSAMYRCASSVDRGQLEQYFGPGTRLTVT.